This is a list of T cell receptor beta chains from one sample in a study of cytomegalovirus exposure and HLA in healthy donors. Data came from immunoSEQ multiplex PCR; TCRdb stores just in-frame clones and leaves some out. The table has approximately 130,000 clones, under 75% seen once. The specimen was PBMCs. These receptors were obtained from a woman aged 40 to 55 in good health and CMV-seronegative. Both conserved end residues are part of each CDR3. A D gene is named only where the DNA matches it firmly. Clone size is stated in some rows and not others, as once, few, many or a class when expanded.

TRBJ2-3 | TRBD2 | TRBV5-4 | NA | TGTGCCAGCAGCTTGGACAGCGGGGGTAGCCGAGATACGCAGTATTTT | CASSLDSGGSRDTQYF
TRBJ1-5 | NA | TRBV10-3 | NA | TGTGCCATCAGTGAGTCCGGCCGGCCTGCGGGTTCCCCCGAACAGCATTTT | CAISESGRPAGSPEQHF
TRBJ2-1 | NA | TRBV7-3 | few | TGTGCCAGCAGCTCCCAAAGAGGGAATGAGCAGTTCTTC | CASSSQRGNEQFF
TRBJ2-7 | NA | TRBV7-2 | NA | TGTGCCAGCAGCTTCTTGGCAGGGGCTGGCGAGCAGTACTTC | CASSFLAGAGEQYF
TRBJ2-7 | NA | TRBV5-1 | NA | TGCGCCAGCAGCTTAGGAGACAGGTTCTACGAGCAGTACTTC | CASSLGDRFYEQYF
TRBJ1-5 | TRBD1 | TRBV27 | NA | TGTGCCAGCAGTGACCTTAGGACAGGGGGGAATCAGCCCCAGCATTTT | CASSDLRTGGNQPQHF
TRBJ2-3 | NA | TRBV2 | NA | TGTGCCAGCAGTGCTATAGGAGGCACAGATACGCAGTATTTT | CASSAIGGTDTQYF
TRBJ1-3 | TRBD1 | TRBV5-1 | NA | TGCGCCAGCAGCAAGTTTACCGGGACAGGGAGGGGAATCTCTGGAAACACCATATATTTT | CASSKFTGTGRGISGNTIYF
TRBJ1-3 | TRBD1 | TRBV27 | NA | TGTGCCAGCAGTGCAAACAGGGGGGAACGAAACACCATATATTTT | CASSANRGERNTIYF
TRBJ2-5 | NA | TRBV27 | NA | TGTGCCAGCAAAAAAAGCGGGACACTCCAAGAGACCCAGTACTTC | CASKKSGTLQETQYF
TRBJ1-3 | NA | TRBV7-2 | NA | TGTGCCAGCAGCCCCACAGGGACGGGAAACACCATATATTTT | CASSPTGTGNTIYF
TRBJ2-3 | NA | TRBV2 | NA | TGTGCCAGCAGTGAAGCTAAGGGGGGGGCGGGAGATACGCAGTATTTT | CASSEAKGGAGDTQYF
TRBJ1-1 | NA | TRBV6-1 | NA | TGTGCCAGCAGTGATGAGGGGGGGATCACTGAAGCTTTCTTT | CASSDEGGITEAFF
TRBJ1-1 | TRBD1 | TRBV5-1 | few | TGCGCCAGCAGCTTCACGACCAACGGCGGACAGGGGTACACTGAAGCTTTCTTT | CASSFTTNGGQGYTEAFF
TRBJ1-1 | TRBD1 | TRBV29-1 | few | TGCAGCGTGGAGGACAGGGATAAGTACACTGAAGCTTTCTTT | CSVEDRDKYTEAFF
TRBJ2-3 | TRBD1 | TRBV13 | NA | TGTGCCAGCAGCCGAGGGGTGCAGGGGGCGTCAAATACGCAGTATTTT | CASSRGVQGASNTQYF
TRBJ1-1 | TRBD1 | TRBV4-1 | once | TGCGCCAGCAGTCGATTAGACAGGGAGAACACTGAAGCTTTCTTT | CASSRLDRENTEAFF
TRBJ1-6 | TRBD1 | TRBV18 | NA | TGTGCCAGCTCCCCCGACGGACAGGGTGTGGGGTCACCCCTCCACTTT | CASSPDGQGVGSPLHF
TRBJ1-5 | NA | TRBV6-5 | NA | TGTGCCAGCAGCCCTGGGGGGAGGAATCAGCCCCAGCATTTT | CASSPGGRNQPQHF
TRBJ2-2 | TRBD2 | TRBV28 | few | TGTGCCAGCAGAAACGGACTAGCCACCGGGGAGCTGTTTTTT | CASRNGLATGELFF
TRBJ1-1 | TRBD1 | TRBV2 | few | TGTGCCAGCAGTCTGACAGGGACTCTCACTGAAGCTTTCTTT | CASSLTGTLTEAFF
TRBJ1-5 | TRBD1 | TRBV6-1 | NA | TGTGCCAGCACGGGACAGTTTAACCAGCCCCAGCATTTT | CASTGQFNQPQHF
TRBJ1-1 | TRBD1 | TRBV19 | NA | TGTGCCAGTACCATAGGACAGGGTCCGGCTGAAGCTTTTTTT | CASTIGQGPAEAFF
TRBJ1-1 | TRBD1 | TRBV5-1 | NA | TGCGCCAGCAGCGTTGTGGGACAGGGTGCGAACACTGAAGCTTTCTTT | CASSVVGQGANTEAFF
TRBJ2-7 | TRBD1 | TRBV6-1 | few | TGTGCCAGTCACAGGGGGACCTTCTACGAGCAGTACTTC | CASHRGTFYEQYF